This entry lists 31 T cell receptor beta chains sequenced from one sample in a study of blood T cell repertoires in COVID-19. Using immunoSEQ multiplex PCR, the repertoire was profiled, and TCRdb retains in-frame clones only, with some absent. This table has 180,000 or so clones, approximately 85% appearing once. Sequencing was performed on peripheral blood. The receptors were sampled from a woman aged 55 to 70 with acute or convalescent COVID-19.

The chain carries TRBV7-9 and TRBJ1-6; 9 positions agree with TRBD1. This CDR3 has 15 amino acids. From germline, CDR1 is SEHNR and CDR2 FQNEAQ (reference sequence). V dropped 5 bases and J dropped 12; count of bases not matched to a gene: 11. The CDR3 reads CASSSRWTGVIPLHF. The CDR3 DNA reads as TGTGCCAGCAGCAGCCGTTGGACAGGGGTTATACCCCTCCACTTT.

The chain has TRBV3-1 (or the pseudogene TRBV3-2) and TRBJ1-5; D ambiguous. V lost 4 bases, J lost 0 bases, and 10 bases lay in between. This CDR3 is 15 amino acids long. Germline V gives CDR1 LGHDT, CDR2 YNNKEL (reference sequence). The CDR3: CASSLTSRSNQPQHF. CDR3 DNA sequence: TGTGCCAGCAGCCTGACATCCCGTAGCAATCAGCCCCAGCATTTT.

The J gene is TRBJ1-1, the V gene TRBV6-5, with 8 bases that match TRBD1. Trimming cost V 5 bases and J 2 bases; bases outside gene matches: 7. Germline V CDR1 and CDR2: MNHEY, SVGAGI. The CDR3 is made up of 15 amino acids. This CDR3 reads CASSPRQGSNTEAFF. CDR3 DNA sequence: TGTGCCAGCAGTCCCCGACAGGGGTCAAACACTGAAGCTTTCTTT.

For the CDR3, the DNA is TGTGCCAGCAGTCCCCTCGATGAGCAGTTCTTC. This sequence encodes CASSPLDEQFF. This rearrangement joins TRBV12-3 or TRBV12-4 to TRBJ2-1, with D uncertain. The CDR3 contains 11 residues. Trimming removed 5 bases at V and 8 bases at J, with 7 bases between.

This clone was counted a few times. This sequence joins TRBV28 and TRBJ2-1; 8 nucleotides align to TRBD2. Germline CDR1 and CDR2: MDHEN and SYDVKM. Germline trimming cut 2 bases from V and 0 bases from J; bases unmatched to any gene: 18. The CDR3 consists of 21 residues. This chain's CDR3 is CASSLGAGREDDYSSYNEQFF. The CDR3 DNA reads TGTGCCAGCAGTTTAGGGGCTGGGCGGGAGGACGATTACAGCTCCTACAATGAGCAGTTCTTC.

There are a few counts of this clone. The chain is built from TRBV6-5 and TRBJ2-2; D gene ambiguous. The CDR3 spans 14 residues. The V and J ends lost 0 bases and 6 bases respectively, with 8 bases between them. Germline CDR1 MNHEY, CDR2 SVGAGI. CDR3 in amino acids: CASSYSRIAGELFF. The DNA for the CDR3 is TGTGCCAGCAGTTACTCGAGGATCGCCGGGGAGCTGTTTTTT.

This clone was detected only a few times. The chain carries TRBV6-1 and TRBJ1-1; TRBD1 aligns across 8 bases. The CDR3 consists of 14 residues. After removal of 10 bases from V and 5 bases from J, the junction contained 12 bases not matched to a gene. Germline V gene sequence: CDR1 MNHNS, CDR2 SASEGT. CDR3 DNA: TGTGCCACCAACCCCCGGACAGGGTTTACTGAAGCTTTCTTT. This encodes CATNPRTGFTEAFF.

This chain's CDR3 is CASSQGTGGVNQPQHF. The CDR3 nucleotides are TGTGCCAGCAGCCAAGGGACAGGGGGGGTTAATCAGCCCCAGCATTTT. The chain couples TRBV7-8 to TRBJ1-5; 11 bases are shared with TRBD1. This CDR3 has 16 residues. V was pared by 5 bases and J by 4 bases, with 7 bases of the junction left unmatched. Per germline, CDR1 SGHVS and CDR2 FQNEAQ.

The V and J genes are TRBV27 and TRBJ2-7; 7 bases match TRBD2. The V and J ends lost 3 bases and 2 bases, in that order; junction bases with no gene match: 4. This CDR3 is 14 amino acids long. The germline gives CDR1 MNHEY, CDR2 SMNVEV (reference sequence). CDR3: CASSFAAGTYEQYF. The CDR3 region has the DNA TGTGCCAGCAGTTTTGCAGCGGGAACCTACGAGCAGTACTTC.

This chain joins TRBV6-5 and TRBJ2-5, with a weak D call TRBD2 (6 bases). Between the trimmed V and J ends, which lost 8 bases and 2 bases, there was a span of 18 bases. Germline V CDR1 and CDR2: MNHEY, SVGAGI. The CDR3 is 15 amino acids. The CDR3 reads CASPKGSGPQETQYF. In DNA form, the CDR3 reads TGTGCCAGCCCGAAGGGTAGCGGACCTCAAGAGACCCAGTACTTC.

V is TRBV5-4 and J is TRBJ2-6; D is possibly TRBD2 (6 bases). The CDR3 spans 17 residues. V was trimmed by 1 base and J by 4 bases, leaving 15 bases between them. The germline gives CDR1 SGHNT, CDR2 YYREEE (reference sequence). The chain's CDR3 is CASSLLVGGAGANVLTF. The CDR3 DNA reads TGTGCCAGCAGCTTGCTAGTCGGGGGAGCAGGGGCCAACGTCCTGACTTTC.

As concerns this clone: Other DNA sequences in the same sample also yield this CDR3. The V gene is TRBV18, the J gene TRBJ1-4; D is possibly TRBD1 (6 bases). Germline V gene sequence: CDR1 KGHSH, CDR2 LQKENI. V lost 2 bases and J lost 5, with 9 bases in between. This CDR3 region has 14 residues. Here the CDR3 reads CASSPRQGNEKLFF. The CDR3, as DNA: TGTGCCAGCTCACCAAGGCAGGGGAATGAAAAACTGTTTTTT.

The chain has TRBV2 and TRBJ2-1; D unclear. This CDR3 spans 11 amino acids. The germline V gene has CDR1 SNHLY and CDR2 FYNNEI. Between the trimmed V and J ends, which lost 5 bases and 6 bases, there was a span of 5 bases. The CDR3 loop reads CASSPFNEQFF. In DNA, the CDR3 is TGTGCCAGCAGTCCCTTCAATGAGCAGTTCTTC. Combining the CDR3 with reference TRBV2 and TRBJ2-1 gives the whole variable domain EPEVTQTPSHQVTQMGQEVILRCVPISNHLYFYWYRQILGQKVEFLVSFYNNEISEKSEIFDDQFSVERPDGSNFTLKIRSTKLEDSAMYFCASSPFNEQFFGPGTRLTVL.

The chain joins TRBV4-2 to TRBJ2-7; TRBD2 agrees at 7 bases. Germline loops: CDR1 LGHNA, CDR2 YNFKEQ. CDR3 size: 15 residues. The V gene end was trimmed by 3 bases and the J gene end by 3 bases; junction bases not matched to a gene: 8. CDR3: CASSQDAGTNYEQYF. The CDR3 DNA reads TGTGCCAGCAGCCAGGACGCCGGGACTAACTACGAGCAGTACTTC.

In this sample, this clone turned up a few times. J is TRBJ1-6 and V is TRBV11-3; D not certain. Germline CDR1 reads SGHNT; CDR2 reads YENEEA. This CDR3 region has 13 residues. V lost 3 bases, J lost 9 bases, and 9 bases lay in between. CDR3 bases: TGTGCCAGCAGCTTTCTAGGAACTTCACCCCTCCACTTT. It codes for CASSFLGTSPLHF.

V gene TRBV30 combines with J gene TRBJ2-7, with 8 bases matching TRBD2. V dropped 6 bases and J dropped 5; count of bases not matched to a gene: 6. The CDR3 covers 12 residues. In germline, CDR1 is GTSNPN, CDR2 SVGIG (reference sequence). The CDR3 here is CACSGNINEQYF. Here the CDR3 DNA reads TGTGCCTGTAGCGGGAATATCAACGAGCAGTACTTC.

The chain carries TRBV24-1 and TRBJ1-1; perhaps TRBD1 as D (5 bases). Trimming removed 6 bases from V and 5 bases from J, with 9 bases in between. Germline lookup yields CDR1 KGHDR and CDR2 SFDVKD. The CDR3 has 12 amino acids. CDR3 in amino acids: CATSHRGTEAFF. CDR3 sequence (DNA): TGTGCCACCAGTCATCGGGGGACTGAAGCTTTCTTT.

This clone was counted only a few times. V is TRBV28 and J is TRBJ2-7, with D possibly TRBD2 on 6 matching bases. Trimming cost V 5 bases and J 0 bases, with 11 bases left between them. Germline lookup yields CDR1 MDHEN and CDR2 SYDVKM. This CDR3 comprises 14 residues. The CDR3 spells CASSTGLRSYEQYV. The CDR3 DNA follows: TGTGCCAGCAGTACGGGACTCCGCTCCTACGAGCAGTACGTC.

The chain joins TRBV11-3 to TRBJ1-1; no clear D. Germline-derived CDR1 and CDR2 are SGHNT and YENEEA. The CDR3 length is 11 residues. Trimming stripped 5 bases from V and 7 bases from J, with 8 bases between. The CDR3: CASSVGSEAFF. CDR3 sequence (DNA): TGTGCCAGCAGCGTCGGTAGTGAAGCTTTCTTT.

This chain joins TRBV19 and TRBJ1-1; 7 nucleotides align to TRBD1. CDR1 and CDR2 (germline): LNHDA, SQIVND (reference sequence). The CDR3 extends over 16 amino acids. V shed 3 bases, J shed 0 bases, and the junction held 7 bases outside the gene matches. The CDR3 spells CASSISKTGLNTEAFF. The CDR3 bases are TGTGCCAGTAGTATTTCAAAGACAGGGCTGAACACTGAAGCTTTCTTT.

The V gene is TRBV10-3, the J gene TRBJ1-2; D uncertain. V gave up 10 bases and J gave up 7 bases, with 13 bases separating them. Germline V lookup: CDR1 ENHRY, CDR2 SYGVKD. The CDR3 loop spans 11 amino acids. The CDR3 here is CATRSAFGYTF. As DNA, the CDR3 is TGTGCCACGCGGAGCGCGTTTGGCTACACCTTC.

This clone was found a few times. The genes are TRBV2 and TRBJ1-1; 7 nucleotides agree with TRBD1. The CDR3 loop spans 16 amino acids. CDR1 is SNHLY, CDR2 FYNNEI, per germline. Trimming at V came to 7 bases and at J to 2 bases, leaving 13 bases not matched to a gene. The CDR3 nucleotides read TGTGCCAGCATCCCCTTGGGGGCAGGGGGAAACACTGAAGCTTTCTTT. Protein sequence: CASIPLGAGGNTEAFF.

This clone was counted a single time. The genes are TRBV9 and TRBJ2-7; 9 positions agree with TRBD2. This CDR3 region has 14 residues. Losses at the gene ends were 6 bases for V and 1 base for J; bases not matched to a gene: 5. Germline CDR1 reads SGDLS; CDR2 reads YYNGEE. DNA for the CDR3: TGTGCCAGCACTCCGGGACTAGCTTCCTACGAGCAGTACTTC. It translates to CASTPGLASYEQYF.

The chain couples TRBV12-3 or TRBV12-4 to TRBJ1-2; D call uncertain. There are 13 residues in the CDR3. V was pared by 6 bases and J by 3 bases, with 11 bases between. DNA of the CDR3: TGTGCCAGCAGAGGGCCGAGGGACTATGGCTACACCTTC. Encoded protein: CASRGPRDYGYTF.

V is TRBV9 and J is TRBJ1-5, with D unclear. V was cut by 0 bases and J by 3 bases, with 7 bases left in between. The germline V gene encodes CDR1 SGDLS and CDR2 YYNGEE. There are 14 residues in the CDR3. The CDR3 spells CASSVEDNNQPQHF. The CDR3 DNA is TGTGCCAGCAGCGTAGAAGACAACAATCAGCCCCAGCATTTT.

This rearrangement joins TRBV19 to TRBJ1-1; 9 nucleotides align to TRBD1. CDR3 length: 13 amino acids. V lost 10 bases, J lost 4 bases, and 7 bases stayed unmatched. Germline V lookup: CDR1 LNHDA, CDR2 SQIVND (reference sequence). In DNA, the CDR3 is TGTGCCATACACGGGACAGGGCCCACTGAAGCTTTCTTT. Translation: CAIHGTGPTEAFF.

The rearrangement joins TRBV30 to TRBJ1-2; unclear D gene. CDR3 length: 12 amino acids. Per germline, CDR1 GTSNPN and CDR2 SVGIG (reference sequence). Deletions cut 6 bases from V and 7 bases from J, with 15 bases between. For the CDR3, the DNA is TGTGCCTGTGGGTTCGCTGGACTTGGCTACACCTTC. Amino acids: CACGFAGLGYTF.

The chain has TRBV6-5 and TRBJ2-1, with 10 bases aligning to TRBD1. The CDR3 contains 13 residues. V dropped 9 bases and J dropped 8; count of bases not matched to a gene: 7. The germline gives CDR1 MNHEY, CDR2 SVGAGI. The CDR3 bases are TGTGCCAGTACCCGGACAGGGGGTCATGAGCAGTTCTTC. It codes for CASTRTGGHEQFF.

The V call is TRBV5-6, the J call TRBJ1-6; the D gene is possibly TRBD1 (5 bases). The CDR3 spans 14 residues. Trimming took 1 base from V and 9 from J, leaving 11 bases between them. Germline V CDR1 and CDR2: SGHDT, YYEEEE. The CDR3 reads CASSLLGEVSPLHF. The CDR3 nucleotides read TGTGCCAGCAGCTTGTTGGGGGAGGTTTCACCCCTCCACTTT.

The chain joins TRBV24-1 to TRBJ2-1, with 9 bases that match TRBD1. V trimming: 3 bases; J trimming: 7 bases; junction bases outside the gene matches: 6. The CDR3 extends over 15 amino acids. Germline CDR1 reads KGHDR; CDR2 reads SFDVKD. CDR3 DNA sequence: TGTGCCACCAGTGATAGGGGACAGGGATCGAATGAGCAGTTCTTC. Translating it yields CATSDRGQGSNEQFF.

The J gene is TRBJ1-2, the V gene TRBV29-1; the D is unclear. Trimming removed 7 bases at V and 4 bases at J, with 13 bases between. CDR1 is SQVTM and CDR2 is ANQGSEA in the germline V gene. The CDR3 length is 12 residues. The CDR3 sequence is CSADTDAYGYTF. The CDR3 nucleotides read TGCAGCGCTGATACAGATGCCTATGGCTACACCTTC.